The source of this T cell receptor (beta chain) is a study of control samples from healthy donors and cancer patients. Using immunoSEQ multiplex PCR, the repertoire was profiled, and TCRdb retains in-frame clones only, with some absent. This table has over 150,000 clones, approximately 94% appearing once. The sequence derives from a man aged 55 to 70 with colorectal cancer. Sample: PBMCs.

The CDR3 DNA sequence: TGTGCCAGCAGCGTAGCGGGGGGACAAGAGACCCAGTACTTC. Translation: CASSVAGGQETQYF. This sequence joins TRBV6-5 and TRBJ2-5, with 10 bases matching TRBD2. J was trimmed by 2 bases and V by 6 bases; bases with no gene match: 3. Germline values: CDR1 MNHEY, CDR2 SVGAGI. The CDR3 loop spans 14 amino acids.